These T cell receptor beta chains were read from a single sample in a study of blood T cell repertoires in COVID-19. Generated by immunoSEQ multiplex PCR, the TCRdb table keeps only in-frame clones and is missing some. The table has about 480,000 clones, approximately 89% seen once. Sequenced sample: peripheral blood. Every receptor here comes from a man aged 18 to 29 with COVID-19, enrolled during active disease. Both conserved end residues are part of each CDR3. D genes are given only for firm matches. Not every row has a clone size; where given, it reads once, few, many or a size class.

V	size	J	D	CDR3	DNA
TRBV2	.	TRBJ2-2	.	CASRPDRTPTGELFF	TGTGCCAGCAGACCCGACAGGACCCCCACCGGGGAGCTGTTTTTT
TRBV5-4	.	TRBJ1-2	TRBD1	CASSSPDRGHYGYTF	TGTGCCAGCAGCAGCCCCGACAGGGGACACTATGGCTACACCTTC
TRBV5-8	.	TRBJ1-4	.	CASSLWDSAGEKLFF	TGTGCCAGCAGCCTCTGGGACTCGGCGGGTGAAAAACTGTTTTTT
TRBV6-5	.	TRBJ2-5	TRBD2	CASSPLAGGGTQYF	TGTGCCAGCAGCCCATTAGCGGGAGGGGGGACCCAGTACTTC
TRBV6-5	.	TRBJ2-7	.	CASTKNAGAAVEQYF	TGTGCCAGCACAAAGAACGCAGGGGCCGCCGTCGAGCAGTACTTC
TRBV5-5	few	TRBJ1-2	TRBD1	CASSWDRWDGYTF	TGTGCCAGCAGCTGGGACAGGTGGGATGGCTACACCTTC
TRBV12-3/TRBV12-4	.	TRBJ2-2	.	CASSLIEGGELFF	TGTGCCAGCAGTTTGATCGAGGGCGGGGAGCTGTTTTTT
TRBV12-3/TRBV12-4	few	TRBJ2-5	TRBD1	CASSQNRGETQYF	TGTGCCAGCAGTCAAAACAGGGGGGAGACCCAGTACTTC
TRBV6-1	few	TRBJ2-2	.	CASSEYRANTGELFF	TGTGCCAGCAGTGAATACAGGGCGAACACCGGGGAGCTGTTTTTT
TRBV13	.	TRBJ2-6	.	CASSPEGRWVSGANVLTF	TGTGCCAGCAGCCCCGAGGGGAGGTGGGTCTCTGGGGCCAACGTCCTGACTTTC
TRBV7-2	.	TRBJ1-2	.	CASSLYDSNYGYTF	TGTGCCAGCAGCTTATATGACAGTAACTATGGCTACACCTTC
TRBV5-4	.	TRBJ2-3	TRBD2	CASSLSPTSDSTDTQYF	TGTGCCAGCAGCTTGTCACCGACTAGCGATAGCACAGATACGCAGTATTTT
TRBV4-2	once	TRBJ1-2	TRBD1	CASSPEWTGLHGYTF	TGTGCCAGCAGCCCTGAGTGGACAGGGCTTCATGGCTACACCTTC
TRBV12-5	.	TRBJ2-1	TRBD2	CASGLAGWANEQFF	TGTGCTAGTGGGTTAGCGGGATGGGCAAATGAGCAGTTCTTC
TRBV5-5	few	TRBJ2-2	.	CASSFQTSLYNTGELFF	TGTGCCAGCAGCTTCCAAACTAGCCTCTATAACACCGGGGAGCTGTTTTTT
TRBV19	.	TRBJ2-1	.	CASSNIGISSYNEQFF	TGTGCCAGTAGTAACATCGGGATCAGCTCCTACAATGAGCAGTTCTTC
TRBV6-6	.	TRBJ1-5	.	CASTPSRGWSNQPQHF	TGTGCCAGCACTCCCTCCCGGGGGTGGAGCAATCAGCCCCAGCATTTT
TRBV4-1	.	TRBJ1-5	.	CASSQEDRSNQPQHF	TGCGCCAGCAGCCAAGAGGACAGAAGCAATCAGCCCCAGCATTTT
TRBV4-1	.	TRBJ2-7	TRBD2	CASSHPMGTSGSYEQYF	TGCGCCAGCAGCCACCCTATGGGGACTAGCGGATCCTACGAGCAGTACTTC
TRBV9	.	TRBJ2-7	TRBD2	CASSVGTSGRYEQYF	TGTGCCAGCAGCGTCGGGACTAGCGGCCGTTACGAGCAGTACTTC
TRBV5-1	.	TRBJ2-5	TRBD2	CASSLSGREGQTQYF	TGCGCCAGCAGCTTGTCAGGGAGGGAGGGCCAGACCCAGTACTTC
TRBV27	.	TRBJ2-2	TRBD1	CASRRTGGNTGELFF	TGTGCCAGTCGAAGGACAGGGGGTAACACCGGGGAGCTGTTTTTT
TRBV4-1	.	TRBJ2-3	TRBD2	CASSQGTSGSTDTQYF	TGCGCCAGCAGCCAAGGGACTAGCGGGAGCACAGATACGCAGTATTTT
TRBV5-1	.	TRBJ2-3	TRBD2	CASSLSGGASDTQYF	TGCGCCAGCAGCTTGAGCGGGGGGGCTTCAGATACGCAGTATTTT
TRBV7-9	.	TRBJ2-2	TRBD1	CASSLRTGNTGELFF	TGTGCCAGCAGCCTGCGGACAGGGAACACCGGGGAGCTGTTTTTT
TRBV2	.	TRBJ1-2	.	CASSEQRSNYGYTF	TGTGCCAGCAGTGAACAGCGATCTAACTATGGCTACACCTTC
TRBV2	.	TRBJ2-2	.	CASSGGQTGELFF	TGTGCCAGCAGCGGTGGACAGACCGGGGAGCTGTTTTTT
TRBV30	.	TRBJ2-2	.	CAWSPGSWGTGELFF	TGTGCCTGGAGTCCCGGGAGTTGGGGCACCGGGGAGCTGTTTTTT
TRBV19	.	TRBJ2-1	.	CASSITPRGNEQFF	TGTGCCAGTAGTATTACTCCTCGGGGGAATGAGCAGTTCTTC
TRBV6-6	.	TRBJ1-6	TRBD1	CASTRLQGTYNSPLHF	TGTGCCAGCACCAGACTACAGGGGACATATAATTCACCCCTCCACTTT
TRBV7-2	few	TRBJ1-1	.	CASSLVYIPEAFF	TGTGCCAGCAGCTTAGTGTACATTCCTGAAGCTTTCTTT
TRBV5-1	.	TRBJ2-2	.	CASSLETTSNTGELFF	TGCGCCAGCAGCTTGGAGACGACTTCGAACACCGGGGAGCTGTTTTTT
TRBV3-1/TRBV3-2	.	TRBJ2-3	.	CASSQGSGSTDTQYF	TGTGCCAGCAGCCAAGGTTCAGGTAGCACAGATACGCAGTATTTT
TRBV5-6	.	TRBJ2-3	TRBD2	CASSWEGLARTDTQYF	TGTGCCAGCAGCTGGGAGGGACTAGCCCGCACAGATACGCAGTATTTT
TRBV3-1/TRBV3-2	.	TRBJ2-1	TRBD2	CASSQATGTSGINEQFF	TGTGCCAGCAGCCAAGCCACCGGGACTAGCGGGATTAATGAGCAGTTCTTC